A selection of T cell receptor beta chains follows, all from one sample in a study of CXCR3-negative and CXCR3-positive naive CD8 T cells. Reanalyzing the 5' RACE reads, TCRdb keeps one entry per CDR3 protein, without DNA. Found here are 90,000 to 95,000 distinct CDR3 sequences; the top ten clones hold 1.7%. The sample consisted of naive CXCR3- CD8+ T cells from blood. The receptors were sampled from a human donor in good health. Some clones in this sample may be carry-over from other donors' samples. Each CDR3 is given with its conserved first and last residue. Fields, in order: V gene, J gene, clone size, CDR3 protein. Only part of the rows carry a size: once, few, many, or a class if the clone is expanded.

v_call: TRBV29-1
j_call: TRBJ2-1
clone_size: NA
cdr3_aa: CSVRDSSYNEQFF

v_call: TRBV29-1
j_call: TRBJ2-4
clone_size: NA
cdr3_aa: CSVLRAMENIQYF

v_call: TRBV27
j_call: TRBJ2-5
clone_size: NA
cdr3_aa: CASKDISETQYF

v_call: TRBV10-3
j_call: TRBJ1-2
clone_size: NA
cdr3_aa: CAISEPQGQGGYGYTF

v_call: TRBV29-1
j_call: TRBJ2-7
clone_size: NA
cdr3_aa: CSAAGGLAYEQYF

v_call: TRBV10-3
j_call: TRBJ2-1
clone_size: NA
cdr3_aa: CAISDGYETLSEQFF

v_call: TRBV7-6
j_call: TRBJ2-1
clone_size: NA
cdr3_aa: CASSLAPAGGPHNEQFF

v_call: TRBV7-6
j_call: TRBJ2-3
clone_size: NA
cdr3_aa: CASSLSGGVTDTQYF

v_call: TRBV20-1
j_call: TRBJ1-2
clone_size: NA
cdr3_aa: CSARVPPGFYGYTF

v_call: TRBV20-1
j_call: TRBJ2-7
clone_size: NA
cdr3_aa: CSAREFTSGMGEQYF

v_call: TRBV28
j_call: TRBJ2-1
clone_size: NA
cdr3_aa: CASSLEVPYNEQFF

v_call: TRBV29-1
j_call: TRBJ1-1
clone_size: NA
cdr3_aa: CSVEGDSTEAFF

v_call: TRBV12-3/TRBV12-4
j_call: TRBJ2-5
clone_size: NA
cdr3_aa: CASLSWEQETQYF

v_call: TRBV28
j_call: TRBJ2-1
clone_size: NA
cdr3_aa: CASSQTGGAPSYNEQFF

v_call: TRBV29-1
j_call: TRBJ1-3
clone_size: NA
cdr3_aa: CSVVTVENTIYF

v_call: TRBV29-1
j_call: TRBJ1-4
clone_size: NA
cdr3_aa: CSVEDPDGEGEKLFF

v_call: TRBV6-2/TRBV6-3
j_call: TRBJ1-1
clone_size: NA
cdr3_aa: CASSYFMVDTEAFF

v_call: TRBV23-1
j_call: TRBJ2-1
clone_size: NA
cdr3_aa: CASSQSLTSGRASGYNEQFF

v_call: TRBV10-2
j_call: TRBJ2-1
clone_size: medium-sized
cdr3_aa: CASSLGTSNEQFF

v_call: TRBV7-3
j_call: TRBJ2-7
clone_size: NA
cdr3_aa: CASSLDGTYEQYF

v_call: TRBV5-1
j_call: TRBJ2-1
clone_size: NA
cdr3_aa: CASSADRGDEQFF

v_call: TRBV2
j_call: TRBJ2-7
clone_size: NA
cdr3_aa: CASSERTWYEQYF

v_call: TRBV7-8
j_call: TRBJ2-1
clone_size: NA
cdr3_aa: CASRQWGGNEQFF

v_call: TRBV25-1
j_call: TRBJ2-1
clone_size: NA
cdr3_aa: CASSAGQYNEQFF

v_call: TRBV27
j_call: TRBJ2-7
clone_size: NA
cdr3_aa: CASSIEGTGGYEQYF

v_call: TRBV28
j_call: TRBJ2-1
clone_size: NA
cdr3_aa: CASRTDSSSYNEQFF

v_call: TRBV7-2
j_call: TRBJ2-3
clone_size: NA
cdr3_aa: CASLDRGPTDTQYF

v_call: TRBV20-1
j_call: TRBJ2-7
clone_size: NA
cdr3_aa: CSARTGTDDSEQYF

v_call: TRBV7-6
j_call: TRBJ2-7
clone_size: NA
cdr3_aa: CASSLGPGQGTYEQYF

v_call: TRBV29-1
j_call: TRBJ2-2
clone_size: NA
cdr3_aa: CSVLQGNTGELFF

v_call: TRBV5-1
j_call: TRBJ1-1
clone_size: NA
cdr3_aa: CASSFGPPRNPMNTEAFF